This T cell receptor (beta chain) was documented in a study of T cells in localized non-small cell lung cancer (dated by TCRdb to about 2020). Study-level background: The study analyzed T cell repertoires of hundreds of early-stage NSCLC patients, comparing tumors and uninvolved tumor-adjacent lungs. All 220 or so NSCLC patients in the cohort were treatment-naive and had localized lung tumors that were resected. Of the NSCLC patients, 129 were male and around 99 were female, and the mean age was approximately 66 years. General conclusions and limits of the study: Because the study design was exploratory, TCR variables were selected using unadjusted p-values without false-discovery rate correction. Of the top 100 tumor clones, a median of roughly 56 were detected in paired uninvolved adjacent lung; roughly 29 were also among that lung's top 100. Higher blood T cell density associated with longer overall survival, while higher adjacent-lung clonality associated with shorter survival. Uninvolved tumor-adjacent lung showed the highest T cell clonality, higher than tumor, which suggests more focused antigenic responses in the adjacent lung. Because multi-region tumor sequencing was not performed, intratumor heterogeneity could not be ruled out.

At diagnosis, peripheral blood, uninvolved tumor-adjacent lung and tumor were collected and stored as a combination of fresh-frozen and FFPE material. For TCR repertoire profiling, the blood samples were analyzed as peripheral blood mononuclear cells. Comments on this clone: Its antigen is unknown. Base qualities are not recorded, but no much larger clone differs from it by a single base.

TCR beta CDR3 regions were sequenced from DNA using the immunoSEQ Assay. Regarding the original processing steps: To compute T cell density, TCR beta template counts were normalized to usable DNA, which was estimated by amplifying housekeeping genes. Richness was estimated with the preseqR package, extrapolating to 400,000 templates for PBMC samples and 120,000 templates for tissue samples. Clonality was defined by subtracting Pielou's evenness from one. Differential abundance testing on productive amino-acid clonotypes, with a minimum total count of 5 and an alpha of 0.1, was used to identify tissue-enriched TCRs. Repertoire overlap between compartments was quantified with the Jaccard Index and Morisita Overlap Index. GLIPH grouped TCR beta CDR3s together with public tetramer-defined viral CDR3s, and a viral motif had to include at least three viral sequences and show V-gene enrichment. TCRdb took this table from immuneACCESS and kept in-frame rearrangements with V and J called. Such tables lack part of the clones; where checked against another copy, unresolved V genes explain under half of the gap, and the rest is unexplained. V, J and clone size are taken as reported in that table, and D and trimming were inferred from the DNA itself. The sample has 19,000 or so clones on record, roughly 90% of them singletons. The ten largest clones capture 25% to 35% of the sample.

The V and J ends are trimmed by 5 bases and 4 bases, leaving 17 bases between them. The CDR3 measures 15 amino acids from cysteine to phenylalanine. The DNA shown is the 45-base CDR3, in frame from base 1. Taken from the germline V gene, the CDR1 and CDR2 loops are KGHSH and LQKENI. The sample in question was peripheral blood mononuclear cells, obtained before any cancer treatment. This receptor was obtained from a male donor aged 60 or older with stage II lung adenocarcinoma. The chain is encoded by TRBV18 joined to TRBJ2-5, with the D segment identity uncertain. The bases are TGTGCCAGCTCATCGATCGGCGAGGTTAGAGAGACCCAGTACTTC. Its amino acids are CASSSIGEVRETQYF.